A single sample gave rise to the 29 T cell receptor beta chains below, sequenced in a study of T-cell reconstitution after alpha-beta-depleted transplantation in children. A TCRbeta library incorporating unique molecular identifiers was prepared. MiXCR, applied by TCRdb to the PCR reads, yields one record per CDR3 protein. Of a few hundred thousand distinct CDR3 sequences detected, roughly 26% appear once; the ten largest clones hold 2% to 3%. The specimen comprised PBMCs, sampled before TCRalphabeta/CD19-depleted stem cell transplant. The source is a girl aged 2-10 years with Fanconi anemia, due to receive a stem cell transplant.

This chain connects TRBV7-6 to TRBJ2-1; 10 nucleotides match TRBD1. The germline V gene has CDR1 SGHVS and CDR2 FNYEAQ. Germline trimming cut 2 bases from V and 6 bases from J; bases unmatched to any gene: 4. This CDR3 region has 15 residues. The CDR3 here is CASSLTRTGGNEQFF. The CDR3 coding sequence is TGTGCCAGCAGCTTAACAAGGACAGGGGGCAATGAGCAGTTCTTC. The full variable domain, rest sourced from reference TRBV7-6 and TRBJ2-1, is GAGVSQSPRYKVTKRGQDVALRCDPISGHVSLYWYRQALGQGPEFLTYFNYEAQQDKSGLPNDRFSAERPEGSISTLTIQRTEQRDSAMYRCASSLTRTGGNEQFFGPGTRLTVL.

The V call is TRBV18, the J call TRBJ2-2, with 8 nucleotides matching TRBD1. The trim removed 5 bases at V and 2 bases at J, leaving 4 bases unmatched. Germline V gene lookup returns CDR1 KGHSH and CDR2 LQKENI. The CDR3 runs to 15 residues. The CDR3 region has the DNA TGTGCCAGCTCAGCGACAGGGGTAAACACCGGGGAGCTGTTTTTT. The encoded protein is CASSATGVNTGELFF. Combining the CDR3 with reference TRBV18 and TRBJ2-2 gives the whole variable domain NAGVMQNPRHLVRRRGQEARLRCSPMKGHSHVYWYRQLPEEGLKFMVYLQKENIIDESGMPKERFSAEFPKEGPSILRIQQVVRGDSAAYFCASSATGVNTGELFFGEGSRLTVL.

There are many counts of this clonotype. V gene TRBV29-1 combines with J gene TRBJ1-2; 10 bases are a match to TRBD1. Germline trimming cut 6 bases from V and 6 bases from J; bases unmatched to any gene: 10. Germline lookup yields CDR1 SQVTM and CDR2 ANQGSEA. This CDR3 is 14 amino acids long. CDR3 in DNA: TGCAGCGTGGAGACCCGGGACAGGGGCCATGGCTACACCTTC. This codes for CSVETRDRGHGYTF. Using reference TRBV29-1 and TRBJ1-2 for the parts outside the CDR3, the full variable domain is SAVISQKPSRDICQRGTSLTIQCQVDSQVTMMFWYRQQPGQSLTLIATANQGSEATYESGFVIDKFPISRPNLTFSTLTVSNMSPEDSSIYLCSVETRDRGHGYTFGSGTRLTVV.

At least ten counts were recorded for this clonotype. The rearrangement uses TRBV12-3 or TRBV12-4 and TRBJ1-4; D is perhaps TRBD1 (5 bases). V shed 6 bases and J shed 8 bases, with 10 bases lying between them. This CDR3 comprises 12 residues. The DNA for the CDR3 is TGTGCCAGCAGCCCGGGGCGAGAAAAACTGTTTTTT. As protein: CASSPGREKLFF.

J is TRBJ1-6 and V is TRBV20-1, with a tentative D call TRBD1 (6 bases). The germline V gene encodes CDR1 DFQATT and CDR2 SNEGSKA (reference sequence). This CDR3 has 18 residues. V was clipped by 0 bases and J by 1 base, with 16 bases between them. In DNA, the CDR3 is TGCAGTGCTAGAGACGCAACGACGGGGGCGTCCTATAATTCACCCCTCCACTTT. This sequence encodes CSARDATTGASYNSPLHF.

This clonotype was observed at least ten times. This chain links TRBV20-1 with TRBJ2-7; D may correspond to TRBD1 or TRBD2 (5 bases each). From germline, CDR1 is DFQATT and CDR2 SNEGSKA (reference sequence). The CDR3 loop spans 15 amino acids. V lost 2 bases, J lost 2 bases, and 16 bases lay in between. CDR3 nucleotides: TGCAGTGCTAGACCATGGGACGCCGCTGCCTACGAGCAGTACTTC. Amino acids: CSARPWDAAAYEQYF.

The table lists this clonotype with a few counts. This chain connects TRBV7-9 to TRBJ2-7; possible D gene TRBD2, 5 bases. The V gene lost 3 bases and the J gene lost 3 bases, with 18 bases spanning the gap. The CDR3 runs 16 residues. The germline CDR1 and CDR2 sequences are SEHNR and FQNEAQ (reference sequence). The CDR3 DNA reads TGTGCCAGCAGCTTTCTTACCGGTTACGGGGACTACGAGCAGTACTTC. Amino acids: CASSFLTGYGDYEQYF.

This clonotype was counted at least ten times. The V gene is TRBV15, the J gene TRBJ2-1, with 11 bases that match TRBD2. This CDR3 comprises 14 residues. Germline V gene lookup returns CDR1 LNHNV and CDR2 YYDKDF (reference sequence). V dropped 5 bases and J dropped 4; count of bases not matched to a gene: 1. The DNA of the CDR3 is TGTGCCACCAGCCGACTAGCGGGATACAATGAGCAGTTCTTC. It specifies CATSRLAGYNEQFF. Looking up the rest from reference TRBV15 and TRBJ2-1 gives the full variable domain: DAMVIQNPRYQVTQFGKPVTLSCSQTLNHNVMYWYQQKSSQAPKLLFHYYDKDFNNEADTPDNFQSRRPNTSFCFLDIRSPGLGDTAMYLCATSRLAGYNEQFFGPGTRLTVL.

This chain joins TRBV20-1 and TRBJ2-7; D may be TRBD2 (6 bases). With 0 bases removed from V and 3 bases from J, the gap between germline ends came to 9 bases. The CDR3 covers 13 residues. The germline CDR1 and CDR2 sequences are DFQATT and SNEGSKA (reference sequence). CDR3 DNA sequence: TGCAGTGCTAGAGATCTAGCGATCTACGAGCAGTACTTC. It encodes CSARDLAIYEQYF.

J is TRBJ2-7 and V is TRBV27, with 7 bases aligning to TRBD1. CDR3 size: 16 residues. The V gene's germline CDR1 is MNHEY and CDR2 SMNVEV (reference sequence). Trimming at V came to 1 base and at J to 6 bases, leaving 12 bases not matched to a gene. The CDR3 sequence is CASSLLAKATGAEQYF. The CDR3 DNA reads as TGTGCCAGCAGTTTATTAGCCAAGGCAACAGGGGCCGAGCAGTACTTC.

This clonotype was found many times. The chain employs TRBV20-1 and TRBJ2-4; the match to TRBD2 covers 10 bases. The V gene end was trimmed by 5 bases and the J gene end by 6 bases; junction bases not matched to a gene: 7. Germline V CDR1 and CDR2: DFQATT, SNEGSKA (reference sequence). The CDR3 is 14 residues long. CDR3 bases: TGCAGTGCTCGGAGCGGGAGGGCCGTAAACATTCAGTACTTC. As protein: CSARSGRAVNIQYF.

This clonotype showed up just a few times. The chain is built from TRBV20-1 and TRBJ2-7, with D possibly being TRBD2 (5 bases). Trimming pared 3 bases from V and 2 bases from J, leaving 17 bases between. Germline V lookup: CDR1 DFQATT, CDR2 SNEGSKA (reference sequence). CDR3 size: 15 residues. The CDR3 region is CSASWSEGLAYEQYF. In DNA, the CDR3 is TGCAGTGCTAGTTGGTCCGAAGGACTGGCCTACGAGCAGTACTTC.

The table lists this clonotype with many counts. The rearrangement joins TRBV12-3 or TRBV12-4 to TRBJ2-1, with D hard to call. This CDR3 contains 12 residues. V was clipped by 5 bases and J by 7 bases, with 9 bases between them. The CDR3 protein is CASSLPRNEQFF. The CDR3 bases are TGTGCCAGCAGTCTACCTAGGAATGAGCAGTTCTTC.

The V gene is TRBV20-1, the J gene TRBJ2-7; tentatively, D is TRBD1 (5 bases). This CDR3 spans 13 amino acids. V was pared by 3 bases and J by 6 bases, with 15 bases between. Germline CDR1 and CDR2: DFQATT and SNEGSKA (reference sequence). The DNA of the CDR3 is TGCAGTGCTAGCATCTCAGTGGGGCTCGAGCAGTACTTC. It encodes CSASISVGLEQYF.

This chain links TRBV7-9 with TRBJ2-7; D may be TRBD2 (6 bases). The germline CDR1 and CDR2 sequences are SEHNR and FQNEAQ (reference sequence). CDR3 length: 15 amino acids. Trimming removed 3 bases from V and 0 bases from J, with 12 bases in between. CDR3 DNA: TGTGCCAGCAGCTTGTCCGAGCGGGTCTCCTACGAGCAGTACTTC. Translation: CASSLSERVSYEQYF.

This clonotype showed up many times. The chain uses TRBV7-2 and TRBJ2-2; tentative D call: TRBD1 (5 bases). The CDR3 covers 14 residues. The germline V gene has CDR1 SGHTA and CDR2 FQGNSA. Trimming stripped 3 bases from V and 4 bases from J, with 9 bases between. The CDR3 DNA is TGTGCCAGCAGCTTGGCAGGGCCCACCGGGGAGCTGTTTTTT. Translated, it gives CASSLAGPTGELFF. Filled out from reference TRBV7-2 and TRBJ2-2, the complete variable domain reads GAGVSQSPSNKVTEKGKDVELRCDPISGHTALYWYRQSLGQGLEFLIYFQGNSAPDKSGLPSDRFSAERTGGSVSTLTIQRTQQEDSAVYLCASSLAGPTGELFFGEGSRLTVL.

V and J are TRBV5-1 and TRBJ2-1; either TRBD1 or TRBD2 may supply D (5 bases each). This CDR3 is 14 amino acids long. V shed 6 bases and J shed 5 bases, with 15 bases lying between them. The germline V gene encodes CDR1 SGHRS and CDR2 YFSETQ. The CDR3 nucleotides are TGCGCCAGCACCCCGGGACCCCAAAACAATGAGCAGTTCTTC. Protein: CASTPGPQNNEQFF.

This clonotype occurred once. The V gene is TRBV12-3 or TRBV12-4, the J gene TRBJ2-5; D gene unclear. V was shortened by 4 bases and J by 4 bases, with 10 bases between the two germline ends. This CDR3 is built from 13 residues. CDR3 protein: CASSYMVGETQYF. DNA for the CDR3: TGTGCCAGCAGTTATATGGTGGGAGAGACCCAGTACTTC.

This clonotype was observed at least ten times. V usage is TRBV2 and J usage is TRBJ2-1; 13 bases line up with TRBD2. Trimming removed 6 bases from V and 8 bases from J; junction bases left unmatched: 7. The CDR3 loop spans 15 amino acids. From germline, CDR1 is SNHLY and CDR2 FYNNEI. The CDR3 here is CASRGGLAGRDEQFF. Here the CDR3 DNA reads TGTGCCAGCAGGGGGGGACTAGCGGGGCGGGATGAGCAGTTCTTC.

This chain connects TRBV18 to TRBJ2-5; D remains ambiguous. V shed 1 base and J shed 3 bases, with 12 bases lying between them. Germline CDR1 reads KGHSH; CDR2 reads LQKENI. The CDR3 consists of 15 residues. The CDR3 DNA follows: TGTGCCAGCTCACCACTCCTTTTTGGGGAAGAGACCCAGTACTTC. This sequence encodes CASSPLLFGEETQYF.

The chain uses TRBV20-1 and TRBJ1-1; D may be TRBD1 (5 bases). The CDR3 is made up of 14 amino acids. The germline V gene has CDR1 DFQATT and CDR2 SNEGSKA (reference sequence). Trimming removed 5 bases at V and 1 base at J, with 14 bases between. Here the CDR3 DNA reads TGCAGTGCTGGAAGGACATCCCGGAACACTGAAGCTTTCTTT. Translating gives CSAGRTSRNTEAFF.

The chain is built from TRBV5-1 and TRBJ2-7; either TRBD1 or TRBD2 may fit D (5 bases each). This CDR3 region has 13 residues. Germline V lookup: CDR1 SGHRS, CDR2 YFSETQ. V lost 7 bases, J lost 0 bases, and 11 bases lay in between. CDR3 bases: TGCGCCAGCCAGGGAGTAGGCTCCTACGAGCAGTACTTC. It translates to CASQGVGSYEQYF.

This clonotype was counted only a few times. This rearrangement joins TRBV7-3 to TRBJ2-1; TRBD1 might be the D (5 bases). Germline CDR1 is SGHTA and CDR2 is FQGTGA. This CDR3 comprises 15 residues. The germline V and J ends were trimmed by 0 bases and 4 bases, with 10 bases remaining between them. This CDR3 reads CASSLTSGKYNEQFF. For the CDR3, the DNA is TGTGCCAGCAGCTTAACGTCAGGGAAGTACAATGAGCAGTTCTTC.

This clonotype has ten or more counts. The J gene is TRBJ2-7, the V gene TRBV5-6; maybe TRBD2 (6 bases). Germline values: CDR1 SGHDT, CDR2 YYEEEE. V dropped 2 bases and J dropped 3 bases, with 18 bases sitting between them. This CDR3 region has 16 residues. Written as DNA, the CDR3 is TGTGCCAGCAGCTTCGCCGGGAGCCTGGGCTACTACGAGCAGTACTTC. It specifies CASSFAGSLGYYEQYF.

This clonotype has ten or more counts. The CDR3 bases are TGCAGCGTTGGGTCCGCAGTGGGCACAGATACGCAGTATTTT. Translating gives CSVGSAVGTDTQYF. The chain links TRBV29-1 to TRBJ2-3; D not certain. CDR1 SQVTM and CDR2 ANQGSEA come from the germline V gene. The germline V and J ends were trimmed by 4 bases and 1 base, with 12 bases remaining between them. The CDR3 extends over 14 amino acids.

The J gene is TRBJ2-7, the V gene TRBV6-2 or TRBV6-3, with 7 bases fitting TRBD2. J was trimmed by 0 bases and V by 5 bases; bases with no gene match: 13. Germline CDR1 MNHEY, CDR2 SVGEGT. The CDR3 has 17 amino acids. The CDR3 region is CASSRGVLGLSSYEQYF. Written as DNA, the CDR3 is TGTGCCAGCAGTCGGGGGGTGTTGGGACTGAGCTCCTACGAGCAGTACTTC.

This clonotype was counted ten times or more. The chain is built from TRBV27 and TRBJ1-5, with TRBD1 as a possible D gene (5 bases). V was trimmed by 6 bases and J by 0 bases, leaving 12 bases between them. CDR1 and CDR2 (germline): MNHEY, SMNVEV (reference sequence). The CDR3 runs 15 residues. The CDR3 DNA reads TGTGCCAGCAGCCCGGGACCGTATAGCAATCAGCCCCAGCATTTT. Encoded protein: CASSPGPYSNQPQHF.

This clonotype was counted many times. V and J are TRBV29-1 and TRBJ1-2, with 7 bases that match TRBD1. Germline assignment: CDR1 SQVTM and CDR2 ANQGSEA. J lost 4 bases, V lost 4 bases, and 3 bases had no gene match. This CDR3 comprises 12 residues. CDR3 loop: CSVANRGYGYTF. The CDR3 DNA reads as TGCAGCGTTGCGAACAGGGGCTATGGCTACACCTTC.

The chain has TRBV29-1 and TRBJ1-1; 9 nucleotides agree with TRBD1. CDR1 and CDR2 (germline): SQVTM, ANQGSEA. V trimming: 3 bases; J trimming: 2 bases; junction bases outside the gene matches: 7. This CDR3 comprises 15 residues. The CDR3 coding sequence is TGCAGCGTTGAGCCCAGGGACAGGGTAAACACTGAAGCTTTCTTT. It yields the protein CSVEPRDRVNTEAFF.